This T cell receptor beta chain was sequenced in a study of blood T cell repertoires in COVID-19. Study-level information: PBMCs, B-cell-depleted T cells, or T cells were the source of the cDNA or gDNA that made up the material.

The Seattle patients, enrolled during active infection, were followed longitudinally. In the study's own analysis: From reference gene primer amplification, estimates of nucleated cell counts were derived. The method was immunoSEQ multiplex PCR; TCRdb's version includes in-frame clones alone and lacks a portion of them. The V and J calls and clone size are taken from that table; D and trimming were inferred from the DNA. This repertoire shows around 460,000 clones, around 90% found once; its top ten account for roughly 0.87%. This CDR3 has 16 residues. CDR1 and CDR2 (germline): PRHDT, FYEKMQ (reference sequence). The ends lost 3 bases at V and 1 base at J; junction bases unmatched: 7.

Material for sequencing was peripheral blood. The chain couples TRBV13 to TRBJ2-7; 9 nucleotides match TRBD2. The source is a man aged 18-30 years with COVID-19, enrolled during active disease. Written as DNA, the CDR3 is TGTGCCAGCAGCTTGTACTTAGCGGGGGAGTCCTACGAGCAGTACTTC. This translates into CASSLYLAGESYEQYF.